The following is a TCR beta chain sequence with its context. The V and J ends lost 0 bases and 5 bases respectively, with 10 bases between them. Germline assignment: CDR1 KGHSH and CDR2 LQKENI. The CDR3 totals 14 residues. This specimen comes from a study of T cells after yellow fever vaccination. TCRdb reanalysed the 5' RACE reads using MiXCR and keeps one entry per CDR3 protein. The sample has hundreds of thousands of distinct CDR3 sequences; about 17% are singletons. The clonotype comes from a man younger than 30 who received the YFV17D yellow fever vaccine. The chain combines TRBV18 with TRBJ1-2, with D possibly matching TRBD1 (5 bases). This specimen was PBMCs, taken 4 to 6 days after the first yellow fever vaccination. The CDR3 bases are TGTGCCAGCTCACCACCGGGGACGGCTTATGGCTACACCTTC. This codes for CASSPPGTAYGYTF.